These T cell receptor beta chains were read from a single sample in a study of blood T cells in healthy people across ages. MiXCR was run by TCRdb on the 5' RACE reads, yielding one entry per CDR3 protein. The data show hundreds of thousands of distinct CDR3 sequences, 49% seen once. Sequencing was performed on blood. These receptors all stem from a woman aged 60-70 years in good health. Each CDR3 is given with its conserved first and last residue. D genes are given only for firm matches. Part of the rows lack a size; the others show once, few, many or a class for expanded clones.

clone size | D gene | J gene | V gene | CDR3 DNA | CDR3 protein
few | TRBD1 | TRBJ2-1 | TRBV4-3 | TGCGCCAGCAGCCTGGACAGGGGGCGCGCGGGTGAGCAGTTCTTC | CASSLDRGRAGEQFF
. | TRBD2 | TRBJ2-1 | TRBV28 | TGTGCCAGCAGTAGCGGGAGGTTTTCCAATGAGCAGTTCTTC | CASSSGRFSNEQFF
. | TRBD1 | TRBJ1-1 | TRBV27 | TGTGCCAGCAGTGACTCCGGGCAGGGGAGGGGGCACACTGAAGCTTTCTTT | CASSDSGQGRGHTEAFF
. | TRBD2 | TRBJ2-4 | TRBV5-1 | TGCGCCAGCAGCTTGTCGGTCAGCGGGGGAAACATTCAGTACTTC | CASSLSVSGGNIQYF
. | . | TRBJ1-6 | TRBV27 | TGTGCCAGCAGCCAAGGACCGCCGAGCTCCTATAATTCACCCCTCCACTTT | CASSQGPPSSYNSPLHF
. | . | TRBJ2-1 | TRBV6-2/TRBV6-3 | TGTGCCAGCAGTACGACAGGACGGGGGCAGTTCTTC | CASSTTGRGQFF
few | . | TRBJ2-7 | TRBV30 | TGTGCCTGGGGTGGTACGTCCTACGAGCAGTACTTC | CAWGGTSYEQYF
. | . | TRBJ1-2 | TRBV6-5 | TGTGCCAGCAGTCCCGGTTTGACCGGTGGCTACACCTTC | CASSPGLTGGYTF
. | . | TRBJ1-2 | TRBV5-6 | TGTGCCAGCAGCTTTTGGGCCGTCCGTGGCTACACCTTC | CASSFWAVRGYTF
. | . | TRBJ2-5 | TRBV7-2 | TGTGCCAGCAGCTTAGTCGTCGGAAAGACCCAGTACTTC | CASSLVVGKTQYF
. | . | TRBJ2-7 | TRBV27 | TGTGCCAGCAGTCGGAAGGGGTCCTACGAGCAGTACTTC | CASSRKGSYEQYF
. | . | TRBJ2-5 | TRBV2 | TGTGCCAGCAGTGTTACGGAGACCCAGTACTTC | CASSVTETQYF
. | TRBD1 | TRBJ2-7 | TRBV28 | TGTGCCATCCGACCGAGACAGGGCTCCTACGAGCAGTACTTC | CAIRPRQGSYEQYF
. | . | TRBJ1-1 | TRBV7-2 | TGTGCCAGCTGCCTCTCCCCCTATACAGAAATGAACACTGAAGCTTTCTTT | CASCLSPYTEMNTEAFF
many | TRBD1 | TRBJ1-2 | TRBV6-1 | TGTGCCGTTCGTCAGGGGGCGCAGGGCTACACCTTC | CAVRQGAQGYTF
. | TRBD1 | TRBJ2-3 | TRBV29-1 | TGCAGCGTTGCGGGGGACAGGGGGCCCACAGATACGCAGTATTTT | CSVAGDRGPTDTQYF
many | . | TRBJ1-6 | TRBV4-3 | TGCGCCAGCAGCCAAGAGCAGGGAGGTTTGGATTCACCCCTCCACTTT | CASSQEQGGLDSPLHF
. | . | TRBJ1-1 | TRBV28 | TGTGCCAGCAGTTTGGCAAATGAAGCTTTCTTT | CASSLANEAFF
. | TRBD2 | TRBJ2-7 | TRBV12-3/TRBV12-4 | TGTGCCAGCAGAGAGAGACTAGCGGGAGCAGGAGAGCAGTACTTC | CASRERLAGAGEQYF
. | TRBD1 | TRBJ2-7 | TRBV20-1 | TGCAGTGCCATTAGACAGGGTGGTCACGAGCAGTACTTC | CSAIRQGGHEQYF
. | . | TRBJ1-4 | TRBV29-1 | TGCAGCGTTTCGGGAGGAGATGAAAAACTGTTTTTT | CSVSGGDEKLFF
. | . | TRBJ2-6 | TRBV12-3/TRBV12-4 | TGTGCCAGCAGTCGTACTAGTAGCTCTGGGGCCAACGTCCTGACTTTC | CASSRTSSSGANVLTF
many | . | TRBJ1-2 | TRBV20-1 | TGCAGTGCTAGAATCAGGGCCGGTAACTATGGCTACACCTTC | CSARIRAGNYGYTF
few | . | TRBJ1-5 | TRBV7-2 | TGTGCCAGCAGCTTACAGGGTACCTATAGCAATCAGCCCCAGCATTTT | CASSLQGTYSNQPQHF